This T cell receptor beta chain emerged from a study of blood T cell repertoires in COVID-19. Across the whole study: The United States, Italy and Spain supplied acute and convalescent COVID-19 samples.

CDR1 and CDR2 (germline): MNHEY, SMNVEV (reference sequence). There are 16 residues in the CDR3. V shed 4 bases and J 2 bases; nucleotides not matched to a gene: 7. In the study's own analysis: Amplifying reference gene primers gave estimates of nucleated cell counts. Clones were read by immunoSEQ multiplex PCR, and TCRdb kept only the in-frame ones, dropping some. V, J and clone size are taken as reported in that table, and D and trimming were inferred from the DNA itself. The sample records 100,000 or so clones, around 90% being singletons. Sequencing was done on a sample of peripheral blood. The chain joins TRBV27 to TRBJ1-3; 8 nucleotides line up with TRBD1. The TCR sequence derives from a man aged 45 to 65 with acute or convalescent COVID-19. The CDR3 DNA reads TGTGCCAGCAGTTCCCGAGACAGGGGTCCTGGAAACACCATATATTTT. Encoded protein: CASSSRDRGPGNTIYF.